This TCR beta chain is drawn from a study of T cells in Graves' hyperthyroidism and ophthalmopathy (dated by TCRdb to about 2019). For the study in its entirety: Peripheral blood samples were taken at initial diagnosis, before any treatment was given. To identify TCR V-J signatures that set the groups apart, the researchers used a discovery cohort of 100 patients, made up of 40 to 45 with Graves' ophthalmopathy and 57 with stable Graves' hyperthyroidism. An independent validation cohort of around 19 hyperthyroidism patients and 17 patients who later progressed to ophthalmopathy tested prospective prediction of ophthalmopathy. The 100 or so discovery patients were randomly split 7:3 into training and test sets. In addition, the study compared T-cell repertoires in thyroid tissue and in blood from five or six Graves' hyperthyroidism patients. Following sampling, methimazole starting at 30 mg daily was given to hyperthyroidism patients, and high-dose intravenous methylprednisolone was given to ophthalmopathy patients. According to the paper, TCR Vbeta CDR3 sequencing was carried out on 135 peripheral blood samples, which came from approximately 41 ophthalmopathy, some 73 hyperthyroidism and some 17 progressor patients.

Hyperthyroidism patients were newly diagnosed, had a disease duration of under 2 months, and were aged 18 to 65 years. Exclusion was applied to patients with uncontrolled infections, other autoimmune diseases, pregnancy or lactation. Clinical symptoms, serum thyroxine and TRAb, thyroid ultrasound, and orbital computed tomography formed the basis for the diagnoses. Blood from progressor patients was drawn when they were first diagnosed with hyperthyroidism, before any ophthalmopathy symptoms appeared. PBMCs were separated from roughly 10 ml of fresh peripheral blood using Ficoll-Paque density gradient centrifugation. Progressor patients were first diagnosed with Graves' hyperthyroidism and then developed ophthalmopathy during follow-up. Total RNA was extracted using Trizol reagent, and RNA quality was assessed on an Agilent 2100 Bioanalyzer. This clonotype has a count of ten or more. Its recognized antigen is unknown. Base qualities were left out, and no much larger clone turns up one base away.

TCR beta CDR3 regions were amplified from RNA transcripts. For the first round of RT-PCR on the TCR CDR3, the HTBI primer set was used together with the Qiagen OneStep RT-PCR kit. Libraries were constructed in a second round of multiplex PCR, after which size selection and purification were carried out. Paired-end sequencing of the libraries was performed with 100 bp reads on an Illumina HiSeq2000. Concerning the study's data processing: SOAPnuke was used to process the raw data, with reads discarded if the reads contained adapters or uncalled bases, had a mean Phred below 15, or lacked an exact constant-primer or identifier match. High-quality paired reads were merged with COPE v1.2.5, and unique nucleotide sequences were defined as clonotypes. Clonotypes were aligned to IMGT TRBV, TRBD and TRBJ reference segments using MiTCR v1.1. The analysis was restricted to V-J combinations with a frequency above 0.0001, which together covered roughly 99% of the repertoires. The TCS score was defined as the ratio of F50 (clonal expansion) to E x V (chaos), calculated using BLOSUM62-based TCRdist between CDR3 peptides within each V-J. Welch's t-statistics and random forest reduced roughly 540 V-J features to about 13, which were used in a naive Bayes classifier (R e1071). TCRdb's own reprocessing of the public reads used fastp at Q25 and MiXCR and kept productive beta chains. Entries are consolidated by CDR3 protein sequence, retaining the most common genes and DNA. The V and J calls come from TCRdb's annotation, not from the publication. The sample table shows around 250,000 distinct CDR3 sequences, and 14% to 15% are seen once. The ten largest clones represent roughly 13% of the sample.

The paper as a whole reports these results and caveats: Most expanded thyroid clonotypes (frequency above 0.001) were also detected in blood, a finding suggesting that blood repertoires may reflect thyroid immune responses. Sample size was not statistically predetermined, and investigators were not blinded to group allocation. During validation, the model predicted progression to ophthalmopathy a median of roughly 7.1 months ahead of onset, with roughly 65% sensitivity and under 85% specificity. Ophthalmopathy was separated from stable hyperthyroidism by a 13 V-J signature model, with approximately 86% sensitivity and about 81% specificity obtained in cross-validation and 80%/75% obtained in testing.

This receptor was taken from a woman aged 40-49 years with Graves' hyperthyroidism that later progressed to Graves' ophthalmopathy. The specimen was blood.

CDR3 sequence: CASSLGMGRYEQYF. The DNA is TGTGCCAGCAGCCTCGGTATGGGGCGGTACGAGCAGTACTTC. The chain couples TRBV13 to TRBJ2-7, with TRBD1 perhaps the D gene, on 5 matching bases. The germline V gene (reference sequence) sets CDR1 to PRHDT and CDR2 to FYEKMQ. Counted from cysteine to phenylalanine, this CDR3 has 14 amino acids. Here the CDR3 DNA is all that survives: 42 bases in frame from base 1. Cut back by 5 bases and 4 bases, the V and J ends lie 15 bases apart.